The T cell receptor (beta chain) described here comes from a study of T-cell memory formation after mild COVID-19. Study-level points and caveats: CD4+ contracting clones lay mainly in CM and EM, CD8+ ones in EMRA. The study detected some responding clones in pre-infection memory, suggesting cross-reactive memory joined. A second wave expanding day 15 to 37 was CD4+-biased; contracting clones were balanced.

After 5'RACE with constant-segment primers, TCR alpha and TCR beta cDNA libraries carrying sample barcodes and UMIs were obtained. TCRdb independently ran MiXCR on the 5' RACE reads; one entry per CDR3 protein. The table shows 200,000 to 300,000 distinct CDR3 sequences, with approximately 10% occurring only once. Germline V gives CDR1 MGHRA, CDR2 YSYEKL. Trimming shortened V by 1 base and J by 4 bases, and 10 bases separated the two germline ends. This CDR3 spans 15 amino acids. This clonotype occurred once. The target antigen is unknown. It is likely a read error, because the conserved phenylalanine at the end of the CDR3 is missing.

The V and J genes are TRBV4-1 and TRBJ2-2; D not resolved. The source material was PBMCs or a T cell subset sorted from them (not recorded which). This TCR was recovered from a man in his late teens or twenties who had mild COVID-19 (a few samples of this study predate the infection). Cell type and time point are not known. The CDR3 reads CASSQAPLSTGELFS. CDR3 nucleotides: TGCGCCAGCAGCCAAGCGCCTCTAAGCACCGGGGAGCTGTTTTCT.